These T cell receptor beta chains were read from a single sample in a study of T cell repertoires in cytomegalovirus infection. Their antigen targets remain unknown. Via MiXCR, TCRdb re-called the reads, giving one row per CDR3 protein. The sample holds about 63,000 distinct CDR3 sequences, around 20% seen once. The input for sequencing was CD8+ T cells from cultured PBMCs, taken from culture after CMV antigen stimulation. These receptors were collected from a human donor in good health (CMV status not recorded). Some clones in this sample may be carry-over from other donors' samples. Each CDR3 is given with its conserved first and last residue. Size is stated for part of the rows, as once, few or many counts, or as a class when the clone is expanded.

J gene: TRBJ1-2; V gene: TRBV12-3/TRBV12-4; clone size: NA; CDR3 protein: CASSHVRGQVYGYTF
J gene: TRBJ2-3; V gene: TRBV4-1; clone size: few; CDR3 protein: CASSLRTAATDTQYF
J gene: TRBJ1-1; V gene: TRBV10-3; clone size: few; CDR3 protein: CAIRKTVNRGNRENTEAFF
J gene: TRBJ2-3; V gene: TRBV9; clone size: NA; CDR3 protein: CASSVDGGADTQYF
J gene: TRBJ1-5; V gene: TRBV29-1; clone size: few; CDR3 protein: CSVFDGANQPQHF
J gene: TRBJ2-7; V gene: TRBV12-3/TRBV12-4; clone size: many; CDR3 protein: CASSVSYEQYF
J gene: TRBJ1-6; V gene: TRBV4-1; clone size: NA; CDR3 protein: CASSQTTGGNSPLHF
J gene: TRBJ1-1; V gene: TRBV7-8; clone size: many; CDR3 protein: CASSFNQRNTEAFF
J gene: TRBJ1-5; V gene: TRBV7-6; clone size: NA; CDR3 protein: CASSLEAASNQPQHF
J gene: TRBJ1-1; V gene: TRBV29-1; clone size: NA; CDR3 protein: CSVESGVADTEAFF
J gene: TRBJ2-3; V gene: TRBV12-3/TRBV12-4; clone size: NA; CDR3 protein: CASSLYDTQYF
J gene: TRBJ1-4; V gene: TRBV7-2; clone size: NA; CDR3 protein: CASSSQGYNEKLFF
J gene: TRBJ2-1; V gene: TRBV7-2; clone size: NA; CDR3 protein: CASSISGGRYPYNEQFF
J gene: TRBJ2-4; V gene: TRBV7-9; clone size: NA; CDR3 protein: CASSLPGQGSTYKNIQYF
J gene: TRBJ2-7; V gene: TRBV7-2; clone size: NA; CDR3 protein: CASSPDRAHEQYF
J gene: TRBJ1-1; V gene: TRBV12-3/TRBV12-4; clone size: few; CDR3 protein: CASSTWSEGRSTEAFF
J gene: TRBJ1-2; V gene: TRBV7-2; clone size: NA; CDR3 protein: CASSLAGRGWYGYTF
J gene: TRBJ2-3; V gene: TRBV7-2; clone size: NA; CDR3 protein: CASSLEAGGSTDTQYF
J gene: TRBJ1-1; V gene: TRBV30; clone size: NA; CDR3 protein: CASGENTEAFF
J gene: TRBJ2-2; V gene: TRBV7-9; clone size: few; CDR3 protein: CASSSGGRYTGELFF
J gene: TRBJ2-4; V gene: TRBV4-1; clone size: NA; CDR3 protein: CASSQDPPHRVSKNIQYF
J gene: TRBJ1-5; V gene: TRBV18; clone size: many; CDR3 protein: CASSPETGGALPQHF
J gene: TRBJ2-7; V gene: TRBV20-1; clone size: NA; CDR3 protein: CSALRGGHLRPYEQYF
J gene: TRBJ1-1; V gene: TRBV7-9; clone size: NA; CDR3 protein: CASSFPLQGKEYEAFF
J gene: TRBJ2-1; V gene: TRBV20-1; clone size: NA; CDR3 protein: CSARGDTRANEQFF
J gene: TRBJ1-1; V gene: TRBV7-6; clone size: NA; CDR3 protein: CASSNPDGVNTEAFF
J gene: TRBJ1-1; V gene: TRBV7-2; clone size: NA; CDR3 protein: CASSYGPSNTEAFF
J gene: TRBJ1-2; V gene: TRBV18; clone size: NA; CDR3 protein: CASWRENGRKTF
J gene: TRBJ2-2; V gene: TRBV7-9; clone size: NA; CDR3 protein: CASSFVPNAGELFF
J gene: TRBJ1-2; V gene: TRBV7-2; clone size: NA; CDR3 protein: CASSPDGSYGYTF